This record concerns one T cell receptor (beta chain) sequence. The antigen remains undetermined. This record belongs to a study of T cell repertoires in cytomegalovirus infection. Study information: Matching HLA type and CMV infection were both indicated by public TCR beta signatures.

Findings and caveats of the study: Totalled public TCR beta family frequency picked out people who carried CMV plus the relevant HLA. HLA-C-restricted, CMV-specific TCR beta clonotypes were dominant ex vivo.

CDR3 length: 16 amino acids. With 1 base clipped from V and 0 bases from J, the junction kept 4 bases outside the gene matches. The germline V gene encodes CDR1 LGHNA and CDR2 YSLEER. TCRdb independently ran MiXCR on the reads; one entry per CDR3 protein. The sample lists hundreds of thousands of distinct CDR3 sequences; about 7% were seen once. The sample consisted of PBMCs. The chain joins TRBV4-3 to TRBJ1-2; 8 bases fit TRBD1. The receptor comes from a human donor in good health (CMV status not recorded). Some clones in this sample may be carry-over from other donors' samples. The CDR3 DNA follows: TGCGCCAGCAGCCAAGTGGGGACAGGTGCTAACTATGGCTACACCTTC. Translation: CASSQVGTGANYGYTF.